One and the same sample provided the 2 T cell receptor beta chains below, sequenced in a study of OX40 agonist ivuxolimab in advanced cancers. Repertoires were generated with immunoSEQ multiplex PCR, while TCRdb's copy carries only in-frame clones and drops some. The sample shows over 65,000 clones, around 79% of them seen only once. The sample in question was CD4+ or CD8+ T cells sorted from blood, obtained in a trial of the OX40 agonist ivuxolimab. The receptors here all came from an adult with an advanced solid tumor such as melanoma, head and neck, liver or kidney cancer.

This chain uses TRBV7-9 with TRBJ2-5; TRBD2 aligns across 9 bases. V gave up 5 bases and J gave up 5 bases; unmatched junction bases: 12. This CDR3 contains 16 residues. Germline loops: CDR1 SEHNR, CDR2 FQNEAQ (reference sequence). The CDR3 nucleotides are TGTGCCAGCAGCCCTTTGGCGGGGGGGCCAGGGGAGACCCAGTACTTC. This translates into CASSPLAGGPGETQYF.

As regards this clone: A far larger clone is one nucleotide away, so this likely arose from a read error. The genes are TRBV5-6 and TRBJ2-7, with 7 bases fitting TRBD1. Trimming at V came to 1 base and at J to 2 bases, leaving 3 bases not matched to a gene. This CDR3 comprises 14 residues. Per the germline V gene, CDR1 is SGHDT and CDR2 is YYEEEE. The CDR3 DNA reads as TGTGCCAGCAGCTTGACAGGGGCAGCCTACGAGCAGTACGTC. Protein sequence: CASSLTGAAYEQYV.